This T cell receptor (beta chain) emerged from a study of blood T cell repertoires in COVID-19 (TCRdb year 2020). Study-level background: Collaborator samples came from the United States, Italy and Spain and covered acute and convalescent phases of COVID-19. The material from the prospective study consisted of cDNA or gDNA derived from T cells, B-cell-depleted T cells, or PBMCs. The dataset comprised deeply sampled blood TCRbeta repertoires from subjects exposed to, actively infected with, or recovered from COVID-19. The repertoires were made available in a free public database intended to serve as a resource for research on the immune response to SARS-CoV-2. Samples were obtained from the ongoing ImmuneRACE study (first 160 participants) and from 1,254 subjects provided by 6 global collaborators. A de-identified subject ID, COVID-19 status, age in years and sex were almost always included in the sample metadata. Where available, HLA class I and class II types were taken from metadata supplied by the sample provider and were not determined by assay-based typing.

As for this clone: This clone's antigen is unknown. Per-base qualities were not stored, and no clone one base away is much larger.

TCRbeta CDR3 regions were amplified from genomic DNA using the immunoSEQ Assay, a bias-controlled multiplex PCR. In the authors' own workflow: Within the assay, amplification of reference gene primers was used to estimate how many nucleated cells each sample contained. To quantify the absolute abundance of each unique TCRbeta CDR3 rearrangement, sequence reads were collapsed and filtered. Productive Simpson clonality was computed per sample as the square root of Simpson's diversity index over productive rearrangements. This is the immuneACCESS table as TCRdb keeps it, with only in-frame sequences that have V and J called. A part of the clones is gone; compared with another copy, unresolved V genes explain less than half, and the rest is unexplained. Clone size and the V and J calls come from that table; the DNA yielded D and trimming. This sample holds more than 30,000 clones; roughly 90% were observed only once. The biggest ten clones account for roughly 1.5% of the sample.

Measured from the cysteine to the phenylalanine, the CDR3 is 15 residues long. Of the read, only the CDR3 DNA is kept; its 45 bases are in frame from base 1. The germline V gene provides CDR1 SGDLS and CDR2 YYNGEE. The junction shows trimming of 4 bases on V and 6 bases on J, plus 18 bases between the germline ends. Collaborating institutions collected whole blood in K2EDTA tubes following their own protocols. For TCRbeta analysis, collaborators shipped samples as frozen whole blood, isolated PBMCs, or DNA extracted from either of those sample types. Overall study results and their limits: Clinical and demographic metadata were provided uncurated, with the amount varying by source and participant.

This TCR came from a man aged 55-75 years with active COVID-19. The sample was peripheral blood. The chain couples TRBV9 to TRBJ2-3; the best D guess is TRBD2, with 6 bases matching. The CDR3 region has the sequence CASSIRGSRSDTQYF. The DNA sequence reads TGTGCCAGCAGCATTCGGGGGTCCCGGTCGGATACGCAGTATTTT.